The T cell receptor (beta chain) under discussion was sequenced for a study of cytotoxic CD8 clonotypes in ibrutinib-treated CLL. As to this clone: Other DNA sequences in the same sample also yield this CDR3.

Method: immunoSEQ multiplex PCR; TCRdb's copy keeps in-frame clones and lacks some. The data show 250,000 to 350,000 clones, roughly three quarters seen once. Per the germline V gene, CDR1 is MNHEY and CDR2 is SVGAGI. CDR3 length equals 12 residues. Trimming took 6 bases from V and 6 from J, leaving 9 bases between them. The receptor was derived from a human donor with chronic lymphocytic leukemia. This chain links TRBV6-5 with TRBJ2-1, with D uncertain. The sequenced sample was PBMCs, obtained at disease progression, from a patient treated with ibrutinib. The CDR3 nucleotides are TGTGCCAGCAGCTACGGCCCCAATGAGCAGTTCTTC. It yields the protein CASSYGPNEQFF.